Below, 28 T cell receptor beta chains from the same sample are listed, as sequenced in a study of blood T cell repertoires in COVID-19. The method was immunoSEQ multiplex PCR; TCRdb's version includes in-frame clones alone and lacks a portion of them. The data hold 150,000 to 200,000 clones, with around nine tenths observed a single time. Sequencing was done on a sample of PBMCs or T cells enriched from blood (not recorded which). The receptor source for this set is a woman aged 18-29 years who had recovered from COVID-19.

The rearrangement uses TRBV10-3 and TRBJ2-1, with D tentatively TRBD1 (6 bases). The CDR3 length is 13 residues. Germline V CDR1 and CDR2: ENHRY, SYGVKD. Trimming took off 11 bases at V and 0 bases at J, with 11 bases between the two ends. CDR3 in amino acids: CAGEDSSYNEQFF. In DNA, the CDR3 is TGTGCCGGCGAGGACAGCTCCTACAATGAGCAGTTCTTC.

This chain links TRBV4-2 with TRBJ1-3; no reliable D call. Per germline, CDR1 LGHNA and CDR2 YNFKEQ. This CDR3 has 16 amino acids. The germline V and J ends were trimmed by 2 bases and 3 bases, with 14 bases remaining between them. This chain's CDR3 is CASSQQESGSGNTIYF. The CDR3 nucleotides read TGTGCCAGCAGCCAACAGGAATCGGGGAGTGGAAACACCATATATTTT.

A word on this clone: The same CDR3 also results from other DNA sequences found in this sample. The chain recombines TRBV18 with TRBJ2-5; D unresolved. Trimming shortened V by 6 bases and J by 0 bases, and 5 bases separated the two germline ends. CDR3 length: 12 amino acids. Germline V gene data show CDR1 as KGHSH and CDR2 as LQKENI. Written as DNA, the CDR3 is TGTGCCAGCTCCCCGGACCAAGAGACCCAGTACTTC. It codes for CASSPDQETQYF.

V and J are TRBV7-2 and TRBJ1-2, with 9 bases fitting TRBD1. Germline values: CDR1 SGHTA, CDR2 FQGNSA. The CDR3 contains 14 residues. V lost 4 bases, J lost 6 bases, and 6 bases stayed unmatched. The CDR3 coding sequence is TGTGCCAGCAGCTCCCTACAGGGGGCTGATGGCTACACCTTC. It is translated as CASSSLQGADGYTF.

J is TRBJ2-6 and V is TRBV14; D is ambiguous. V lost 1 base, J lost 4 bases, and 8 bases lay in between. In germline, CDR1 is SGHDN, CDR2 FVKESK. The CDR3 extends over 15 amino acids. CDR3 sequence (DNA): TGTGCCAGCAGCCAAGGTGGCTGGGGGGCCAACGTCCTGACTTTC. It codes for CASSQGGWGANVLTF.

This clone has only one observation. The J gene is TRBJ1-5, the V gene TRBV2, with 8 positions matching TRBD1. In germline, CDR1 is SNHLY, CDR2 FYNNEI. The CDR3 is 14 residues long. V shed 6 bases and J 6 bases; nucleotides not matched to a gene: 7. The CDR3 here is CASRDREASQPQHF. In DNA, the CDR3 is TGTGCCAGCAGGGACAGGGAAGCAAGTCAGCCCCAGCATTTT. The full variable domain, rest sourced from reference TRBV2 and TRBJ1-5, is EPEVTQTPSHQVTQMGQEVILRCVPISNHLYFYWYRQILGQKVEFLVSFYNNEISEKSEIFDDQFSVERPDGSNFTLKIRSTKLEDSAMYFCASRDREASQPQHFGDGTRLSIL.

The chain couples TRBV19 to TRBJ2-5; 7 bases line up with TRBD1. Per the germline V gene, CDR1 is LNHDA and CDR2 is SQIVND (reference sequence). This CDR3 spans 16 amino acids. Germline trimming cut 5 bases from V and 5 bases from J; bases unmatched to any gene: 14. The DNA of the CDR3 is TGTGCCAGTAGTCCCCTGAGAGGGGGCGGGTATGAGACCCAGTACTTC. Residues: CASSPLRGGGYETQYF. The full variable domain, rest sourced from reference TRBV19 and TRBJ2-5, is DGGITQSPKYLFRKEGQNVTLSCEQNLNHDAMYWYRQDPGQGLRLIYYSQIVNDFQKGDIAEGYSVSREKKESFPLTVTSAQKNPTAFYLCASSPLRGGGYETQYFGPGTRLLVL.

The CDR3 loop is CASEGREGLNEQFF. CDR3 bases: TGTGCCAGCGAGGGGCGGGAGGGCCTTAATGAGCAGTTCTTC. The chain links TRBV19 to TRBJ2-1, with 9 bases aligning to TRBD2. The CDR3 runs to 14 residues. With 9 bases clipped from V and 7 bases from J, the junction kept 10 bases outside the gene matches. CDR1 LNHDA and CDR2 SQIVND come from the germline V gene (reference sequence).

The chain couples TRBV19 to TRBJ2-2; D might be TRBD2 (6 bases). Looked up from germline, CDR1 is LNHDA and CDR2 is SQIVND (reference sequence). Trimming took 3 bases from V and 6 from J, leaving 11 bases between them. CDR3 length equals 14 residues. The CDR3 loop reads CASSMEGRAGELFF. For the CDR3, the DNA is TGTGCCAGTAGTATGGAGGGCCGGGCCGGGGAGCTGTTTTTT.

The chain has TRBV19 and TRBJ2-7; TRBD1 agrees at 8 bases. Trimming at V came to 9 bases and at J to 0 bases, leaving 7 bases not matched to a gene. The CDR3 spans 14 residues. Germline V gene lookup returns CDR1 LNHDA and CDR2 SQIVND (reference sequence). In DNA form, the CDR3 reads TGTGCCAGCAGCCGGGACAGGAGCTCCTACGAGCAGTACTTC. Protein product: CASSRDRSSYEQYF.

The chain couples TRBV7-2 to TRBJ2-7, with D maybe TRBD2 (5 bases). CDR1 SGHTA and CDR2 FQGNSA come from the germline V gene. V was cut by 2 bases and J by 0 bases, with 11 bases left in between. This CDR3 contains 15 residues. The CDR3 nucleotides read TGTGCCAGCAGCTTATCGAGGGAGCGCTCCTACGAGCAGTACTTC. It encodes CASSLSRERSYEQYF.

The chain has TRBV19 and TRBJ2-5, with TRBD1 matching 8 bases. This CDR3 has 16 residues. J was trimmed by 1 base and V by 5 bases; bases with no gene match: 9. The germline gives CDR1 LNHDA, CDR2 SQIVND (reference sequence). The CDR3 DNA reads as TGTGCCAGTAGTCTGTTCTCCGGGACAGGCCAAGAGACCCAGTACTTC. It specifies CASSLFSGTGQETQYF.

This rearrangement joins TRBV10-3 to TRBJ2-1, with 7 bases fitting TRBD2. The CDR3 spans 19 residues. The germline V gene has CDR1 ENHRY and CDR2 SYGVKD. Losses at the gene ends were 2 bases for V and 7 bases for J; bases not matched to a gene: 20. The DNA of the CDR3 is TGTGCCATCAGTGAGAAGCTCCCCGGGGGGATCGTGGCCCTTAATGAGCAGTTCTTC. Residues: CAISEKLPGGIVALNEQFF.

The chain joins TRBV7-9 to TRBJ2-5; the match to TRBD2 covers 9 bases. The CDR3 spans 18 residues. The J segment lost 4 bases and the V segment lost 5 bases, leaving 17 bases of the junction unmatched. From germline, CDR1 is SEHNR and CDR2 FQNEAQ (reference sequence). The CDR3 nucleotides are TGTGCCAGCAGCGCACATGGGGGCACTAGCGGGTGGGGAGAGACCCAGTACTTC. Residues: CASSAHGGTSGWGETQYF.

The V and J genes are TRBV7-3 and TRBJ2-2; possible D gene TRBD1, 5 bases. This CDR3 is built from 16 residues. The V gene lost 0 bases and the J gene lost 1 base, with 9 bases spanning the gap. Per the germline V gene, CDR1 is SGHTA and CDR2 is FQGTGA. The chain's CDR3 is CASSLTGHMNTGELFF. The CDR3, as DNA: TGTGCCAGCAGCTTAACCGGACATATGAACACCGGGGAGCTGTTTTTT. Filled out from reference TRBV7-3 and TRBJ2-2, the complete variable domain reads GAGVSQTPSNKVTEKGKYVELRCDPISGHTALYWYRQSLGQGPEFLIYFQGTGAADDSGLPNDRFFAVRPEGSVSTLKIQRTERGDSAVYLCASSLTGHMNTGELFFGEGSRLTVL.

This chain connects TRBV10-3 to TRBJ1-1; 7 nucleotides agree with TRBD1. The CDR3 spans 11 residues. Germline assignment: CDR1 ENHRY and CDR2 SYGVKD. J lost 7 bases, V lost 11 bases, and 7 bases had no gene match. This chain's CDR3 is CAVKGQFEAFF. The CDR3, as DNA: TGTGCCGTCAAGGGACAGTTTGAAGCTTTCTTT.

This rearrangement joins TRBV6-6 to TRBJ2-2; D might be TRBD2 (5 bases). There are 15 residues in the CDR3. V lost 6 bases and J 3 bases, leaving 14 bases between the germline ends. CDR1 MNHNY and CDR2 SVGAGI come from the germline V gene (reference sequence). This CDR3 reads CASSLGLSYTGELFF. The CDR3 nucleotides read TGTGCCAGCAGCCTAGGACTTTCTTACACCGGGGAGCTGTTTTTT.

This chain connects TRBV6-5 to TRBJ2-2; the match to TRBD2 covers 7 bases. V dropped 7 bases and J dropped 3; count of bases not matched to a gene: 5. The germline V gene encodes CDR1 MNHEY and CDR2 SVGAGI. The CDR3 contains 14 residues. CDR3: CASTAGGDTGELFF. The CDR3 DNA reads as TGTGCCAGCACCGCTGGGGGGGACACCGGGGAGCTGTTTTTT.

The J gene is TRBJ2-2, the V gene TRBV3-1 (or the pseudogene TRBV3-2), with D perhaps matching TRBD2 (5 bases). CDR1 and CDR2 from the germline V gene are LGHDT and YNNKEL (reference sequence). The V and J ends lost 1 base and 5 bases respectively, with 8 bases between them. The CDR3 contains 14 residues. The CDR3 DNA reads TGTGCCAGCAGCCAAGCCCGGGGAACCGGGGAGCTGTTTTTT. The encoded protein is CASSQARGTGELFF.

The V call is TRBV4-3, the J call TRBJ2-2, with D perhaps TRBD2 (5 bases). The ends were cut back, 2 bases at V and 4 bases at J, with 11 bases in the middle. CDR1 and CDR2 from the germline V gene are LGHNA and YSLEER. This CDR3 comprises 15 residues. The CDR3 is CASSQTWSGTGELFF. The CDR3 DNA is TGCGCCAGCAGCCAAACCTGGAGCGGCACCGGGGAGCTGTTTTTT.

This clone has just one count. At one boundary the junction diverges from the germline segment, which might be a read error. The chain joins TRBV23-1 to TRBJ1-3; tentatively, D is TRBD1 (5 bases). TRBV23-1 is an ORF, with its function uncertain. The CDR3 is made up of 19 amino acids. The CDR3 sequence is CASTPGGVAVMPSGNTIYF. The CDR3 DNA sequence: TGTGCCAGCACCCCGGGGGGGGTCGCCGTAATGCCTTCTGGAAACACCATATATTTT.

The chain employs TRBV7-2 and TRBJ2-1, with TRBD1 identical over 9 bases. The CDR3 is 15 amino acids. The trim removed 4 bases at V and 4 bases at J, leaving 5 bases unmatched. CDR1 and CDR2 from the germline V gene are SGHTA and FQGNSA. As DNA, the CDR3 is TGTGCCAGCAGCTCCGGGACAGGGAGATACAATGAGCAGTTCTTC. Its translation is CASSSGTGRYNEQFF.

This clone was observed a single time. J is TRBJ2-1 and V is TRBV29-1; 11 bases agree with TRBD2. Losses at the gene ends were 5 bases for V and 5 bases for J; bases not matched to a gene: 5. From germline, CDR1 is SQVTM and CDR2 ANQGSEA. This CDR3 has 14 amino acids. The CDR3 loop is CSVPLAGDHNEQFF. The CDR3 nucleotides read TGCAGCGTTCCACTAGCGGGAGATCACAATGAGCAGTTCTTC.

The V gene is TRBV28, the J gene TRBJ1-4; the D gene is possibly TRBD1 (5 bases). Between the trimmed V and J ends, which lost 4 bases and 6 bases, there was a span of 12 bases. The length of the CDR3 is 14 residues. Germline V gene sequence: CDR1 MDHEN, CDR2 SYDVKM. The CDR3 nucleotides are TGTGCCAGCAGTTACAGGAAGATGTATGAAAAACTGTTTTTT. Residues: CASSYRKMYEKLFF.

The genes are TRBV4-1 and TRBJ2-7; D not resolved. CDR1 and CDR2 (germline): MGHRA, YSYEKL. There are 15 residues in the CDR3. V lost 2 bases, J lost 3 bases, and 14 bases lay in between. The chain's CDR3 is CASSQTVTLVYEQYF. CDR3 bases: TGCGCCAGCAGCCAAACAGTTACCCTCGTCTACGAGCAGTACTTC.

The rearrangement joins TRBV5-1 to TRBJ1-5, with D possibly being TRBD1 (6 bases). CDR3 length equals 11 residues. Trimming pared 8 bases from V and 5 bases from J, leaving 8 bases between. Germline V gene lookup returns CDR1 SGHRS and CDR2 YFSETQ. The CDR3 region is CARQGYQPQHF. In DNA, the CDR3 is TGCGCCAGGCAGGGGTATCAGCCCCAGCATTTT.

The chain links TRBV28 to TRBJ2-7; D may be TRBD2 (6 bases). The germline gives CDR1 MDHEN, CDR2 SYDVKM. The CDR3 runs 14 residues. V was pared by 5 bases and J by 4 bases, with 15 bases between. The CDR3 protein is CASSTPLGGYEQYF. DNA for the CDR3: TGTGCCAGCAGTACCCCCCTGGGGGGATACGAGCAGTACTTC.

As concerns this clone: Just one base apart from a much larger clone, this may be a read error. J is TRBJ2-2 and V is TRBV2; 13 bases fit TRBD2. CDR1 is SNHLY and CDR2 is FYNNEI in the germline V gene. CDR3 size: 20 residues. CDR3 loop: CASSWTSGSRSWVDTRELFF. Written as DNA, the CDR3 is TGTGCCAGCAGTTGGACTAGCGGGAGTAGAAGTTGGGTGGACACCAGGGAGCTGTTTTTT. Combining the CDR3 with reference TRBV2 and TRBJ2-2 gives the whole variable domain EPEVTQTPSHQVTQMGQEVILRCVPISNHLYFYWYRQILGQKVEFLVSFYNNEISEKSEIFDDQFSVERPDGSNFTLKIRSTKLEDSAMYFCASSWTSGSRSWVDTRELFFGEGSRLTVL.